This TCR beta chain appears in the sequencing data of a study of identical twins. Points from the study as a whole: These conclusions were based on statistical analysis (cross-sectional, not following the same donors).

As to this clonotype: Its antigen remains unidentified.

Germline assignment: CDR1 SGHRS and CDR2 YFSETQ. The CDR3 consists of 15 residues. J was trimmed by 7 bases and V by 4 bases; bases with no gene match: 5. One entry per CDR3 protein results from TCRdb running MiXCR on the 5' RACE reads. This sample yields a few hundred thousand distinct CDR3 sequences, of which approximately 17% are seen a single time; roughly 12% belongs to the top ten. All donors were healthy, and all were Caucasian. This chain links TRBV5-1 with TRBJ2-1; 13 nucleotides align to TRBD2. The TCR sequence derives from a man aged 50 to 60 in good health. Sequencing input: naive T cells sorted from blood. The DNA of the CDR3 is TGCGCCAGCAGCACTGGACTAGCGGGAGTGAATGAGCAGTTCTTC. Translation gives CASSTGLAGVNEQFF.